The clone carrying this T cell receptor beta chain was seen at least ten times. Antigen: not known. Trimming left V 6 bases short and J 3 bases short, with 8 bases between. The CDR3 runs 13 residues. MiXCR, run by TCRdb on the reads, gives a single entry per CDR3 protein. The sample contains 630,000 or so distinct CDR3 sequences, 20% to 25% of which appear only once. The record originates from a study of T cell repertoires in cytomegalovirus infection. Whole-study context: It can be stated that public TCR beta signatures indicated CMV infection as well as a matching HLA type. Findings of the study overall: The response measured ex vivo was dominated by TCR beta clonotypes (HLA-C-restricted and CMV-specific). CMV carriers with the relevant HLA were identified by cumulative public TCR beta family frequency.

The gene calls are TRBV12-3 or TRBV12-4 and TRBJ2-2; D call uncertain. The sequence was collected from a human donor in good health (CMV status not recorded). Some clones in this sample may be carry-over from other donors' samples. Sequences were obtained from CD8+ T cells from PBMCs. Written as DNA, the CDR3 is TGTGCCAGCAGCCTTCCTTACACCGGGGAGCTGTTTTTT. This gives the protein CASSLPYTGELFF.